This T cell receptor (beta chain) appears in the sequencing data of a study of cytomegalovirus exposure and HLA in healthy donors. Notes on this clone: Its antigen is undetermined.

This CDR3 is built from 15 residues. Germline-derived CDR1 and CDR2 are LGHNA and YNFKEQ. V was trimmed by 0 bases and J by 1 base, leaving 9 bases between them. A multiplex PCR was run with 60 Vbeta primers and 13 Jbeta primers. TCRdb's copy holds only in-frame clones and misses some; the assay was immunoSEQ multiplex PCR. There are 200,000 to 250,000 clones in the sample; more than 75% occur only once, and around 5% lies in the top ten. Overall study findings and caveats: In a later analysis, specific HLA alleles were associated with about 18,000 TCR beta sequences at a 0.05 false discovery rate.

This receptor was obtained from a woman in her 40s in good health and CMV-seropositive. The V gene is TRBV4-2, the J gene TRBJ2-5; D perhaps matches TRBD1 (5 bases). The source material was PBMCs. CDR3 in amino acids: CASSQDWGSQETQYF. CDR3 bases: TGTGCCAGCAGCCAAGATTGGGGCAGCCAAGAGACCCAGTACTTC.